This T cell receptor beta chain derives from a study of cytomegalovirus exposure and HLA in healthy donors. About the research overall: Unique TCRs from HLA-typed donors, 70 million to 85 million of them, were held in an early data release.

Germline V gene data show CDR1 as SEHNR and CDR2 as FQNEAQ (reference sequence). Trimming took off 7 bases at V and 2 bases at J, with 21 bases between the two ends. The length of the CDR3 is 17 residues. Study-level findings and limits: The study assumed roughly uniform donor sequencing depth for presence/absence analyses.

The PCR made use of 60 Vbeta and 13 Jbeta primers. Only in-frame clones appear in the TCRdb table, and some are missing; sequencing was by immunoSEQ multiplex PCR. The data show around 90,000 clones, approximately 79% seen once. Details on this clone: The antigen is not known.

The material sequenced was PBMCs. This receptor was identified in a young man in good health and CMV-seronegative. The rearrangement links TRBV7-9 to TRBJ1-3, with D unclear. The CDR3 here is CASTKLRQVEAGNTIYF. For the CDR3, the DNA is TGTGCCAGCACCAAGTTGCGTCAGGTGGAGGCTGGAAACACCATATATTTT.